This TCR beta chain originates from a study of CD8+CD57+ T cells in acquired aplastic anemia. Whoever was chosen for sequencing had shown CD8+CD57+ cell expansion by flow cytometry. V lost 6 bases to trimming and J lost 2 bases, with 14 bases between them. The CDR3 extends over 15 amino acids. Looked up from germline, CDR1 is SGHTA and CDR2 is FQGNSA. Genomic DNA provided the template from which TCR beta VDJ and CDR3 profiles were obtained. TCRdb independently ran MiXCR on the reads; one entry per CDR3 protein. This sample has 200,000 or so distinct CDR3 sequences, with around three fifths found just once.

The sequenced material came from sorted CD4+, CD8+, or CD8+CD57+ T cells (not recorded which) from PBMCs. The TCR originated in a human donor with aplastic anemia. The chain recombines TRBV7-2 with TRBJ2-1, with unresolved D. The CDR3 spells CASSSDLGPYNEQFF. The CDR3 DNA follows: TGTGCCAGCAGTTCCGACCTCGGACCCTACAATGAGCAGTTCTTC.